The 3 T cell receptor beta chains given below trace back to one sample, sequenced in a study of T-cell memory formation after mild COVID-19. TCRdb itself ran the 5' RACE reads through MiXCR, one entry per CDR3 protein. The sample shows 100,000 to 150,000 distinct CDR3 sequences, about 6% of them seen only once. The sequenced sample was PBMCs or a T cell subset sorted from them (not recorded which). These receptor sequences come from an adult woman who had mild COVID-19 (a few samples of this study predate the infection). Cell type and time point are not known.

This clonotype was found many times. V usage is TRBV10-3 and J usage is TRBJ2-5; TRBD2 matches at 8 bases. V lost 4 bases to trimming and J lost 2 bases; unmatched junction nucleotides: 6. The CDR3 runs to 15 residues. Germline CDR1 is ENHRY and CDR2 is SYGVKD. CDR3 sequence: CAISAGGTNQETQYF. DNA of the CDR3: TGTGCCATCAGTGCGGGGGGGACCAATCAAGAGACCCAGTACTTC.

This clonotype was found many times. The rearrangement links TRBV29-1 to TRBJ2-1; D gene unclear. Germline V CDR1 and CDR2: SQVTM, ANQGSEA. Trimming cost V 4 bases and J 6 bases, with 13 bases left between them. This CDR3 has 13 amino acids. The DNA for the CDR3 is TGCAGCGTTGGTAGGGATAAGGCCAATGAGCAGTTCTTC. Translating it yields CSVGRDKANEQFF.

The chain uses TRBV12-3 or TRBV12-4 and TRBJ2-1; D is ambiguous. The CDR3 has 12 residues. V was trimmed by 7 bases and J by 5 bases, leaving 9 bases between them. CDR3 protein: CASTALNNEQFF. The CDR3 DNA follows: TGTGCCAGCACGGCCCTCAACAATGAGCAGTTCTTC.